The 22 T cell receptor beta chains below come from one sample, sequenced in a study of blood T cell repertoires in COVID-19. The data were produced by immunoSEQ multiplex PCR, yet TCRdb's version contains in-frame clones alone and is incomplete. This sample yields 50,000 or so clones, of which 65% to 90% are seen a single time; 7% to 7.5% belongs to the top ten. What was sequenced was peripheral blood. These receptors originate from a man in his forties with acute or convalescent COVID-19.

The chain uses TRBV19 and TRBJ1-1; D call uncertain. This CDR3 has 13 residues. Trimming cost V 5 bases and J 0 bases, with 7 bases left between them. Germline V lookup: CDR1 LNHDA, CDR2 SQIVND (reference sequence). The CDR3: CASSSGLNTEAFF. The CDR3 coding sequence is TGTGCCAGTAGTTCGGGATTGAACACTGAAGCTTTCTTT. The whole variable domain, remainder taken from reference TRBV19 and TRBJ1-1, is DGGITQSPKYLFRKEGQNVTLSCEQNLNHDAMYWYRQDPGQGLRLIYYSQIVNDFQKGDIAEGYSVSREKKESFPLTVTSAQKNPTAFYLCASSSGLNTEAFFGQGTRLTVV.

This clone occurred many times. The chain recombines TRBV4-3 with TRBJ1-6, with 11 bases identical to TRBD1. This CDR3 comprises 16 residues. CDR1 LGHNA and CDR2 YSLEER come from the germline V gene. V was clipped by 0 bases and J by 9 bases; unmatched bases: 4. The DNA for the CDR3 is TGCGCCAGCAGCCAAGAAGAAGGGACAGGGGGTTCACCCCTCCACTTT. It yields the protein CASSQEEGTGGSPLHF.

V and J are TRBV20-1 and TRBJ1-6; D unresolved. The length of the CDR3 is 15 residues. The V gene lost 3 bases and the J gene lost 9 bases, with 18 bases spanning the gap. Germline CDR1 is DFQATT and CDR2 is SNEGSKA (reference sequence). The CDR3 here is CSASFGSVVGSPLHF. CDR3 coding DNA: TGCAGTGCTAGTTTCGGGTCGGTAGTGGGTTCACCCCTCCACTTT.

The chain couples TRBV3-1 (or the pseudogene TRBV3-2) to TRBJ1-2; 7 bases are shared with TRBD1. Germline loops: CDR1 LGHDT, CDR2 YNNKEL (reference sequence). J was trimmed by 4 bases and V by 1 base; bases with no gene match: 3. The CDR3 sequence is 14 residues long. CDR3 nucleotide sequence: TGTGCCAGCAGCCAAGCACAGGGGACCTATGGCTACACCTTC. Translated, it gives CASSQAQGTYGYTF.

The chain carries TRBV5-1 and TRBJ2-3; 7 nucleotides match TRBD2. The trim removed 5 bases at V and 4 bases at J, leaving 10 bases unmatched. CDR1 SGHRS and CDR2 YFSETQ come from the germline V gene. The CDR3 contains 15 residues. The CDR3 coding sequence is TGCGCCAGCAGGGGCGGTGGCGGGGGTGCAGATACGCAGTATTTT. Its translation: CASRGGGGGADTQYF.

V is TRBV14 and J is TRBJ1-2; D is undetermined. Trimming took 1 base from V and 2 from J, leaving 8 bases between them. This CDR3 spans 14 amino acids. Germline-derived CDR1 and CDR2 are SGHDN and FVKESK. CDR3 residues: CASSQGLRNYGYTF. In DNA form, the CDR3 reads TGTGCCAGCAGCCAAGGATTACGGAACTATGGCTACACCTTC.

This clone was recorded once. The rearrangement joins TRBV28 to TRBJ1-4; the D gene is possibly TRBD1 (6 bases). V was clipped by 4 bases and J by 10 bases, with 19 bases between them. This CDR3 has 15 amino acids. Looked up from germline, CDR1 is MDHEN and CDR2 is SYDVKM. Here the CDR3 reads CASSSLQGLMGKLFF. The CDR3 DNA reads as TGTGCCAGCAGTTCCCTACAGGGCCTGATGGGAAAACTGTTTTTT.

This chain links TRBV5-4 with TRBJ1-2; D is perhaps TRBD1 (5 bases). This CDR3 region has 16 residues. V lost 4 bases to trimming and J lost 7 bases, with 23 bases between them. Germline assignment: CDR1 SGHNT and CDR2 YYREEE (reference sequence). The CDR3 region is CASSLQPPRVKSGYTF. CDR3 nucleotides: TGTGCCAGCAGCCTCCAACCGCCCAGGGTGAAGAGTGGCTACACCTTC.

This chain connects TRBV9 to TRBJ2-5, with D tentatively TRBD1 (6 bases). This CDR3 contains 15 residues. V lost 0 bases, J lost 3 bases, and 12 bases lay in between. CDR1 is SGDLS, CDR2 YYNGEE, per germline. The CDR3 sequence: CASSVVGGREETQYF. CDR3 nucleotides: TGTGCCAGCAGCGTAGTTGGGGGCCGAGAAGAGACCCAGTACTTC.

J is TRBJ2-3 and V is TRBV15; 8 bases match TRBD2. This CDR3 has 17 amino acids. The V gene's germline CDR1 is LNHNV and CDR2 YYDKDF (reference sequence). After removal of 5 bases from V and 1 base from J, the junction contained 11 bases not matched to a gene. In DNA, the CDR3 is TGTGCCACCAGCGCCCCCCGGGGGGGTGGCGGCACAGATACGCAGTATTTT. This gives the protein CATSAPRGGGGTDTQYF.

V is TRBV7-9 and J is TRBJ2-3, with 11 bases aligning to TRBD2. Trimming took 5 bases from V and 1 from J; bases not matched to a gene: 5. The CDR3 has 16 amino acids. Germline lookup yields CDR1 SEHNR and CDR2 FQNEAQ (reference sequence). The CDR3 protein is CASSTVAGGGTDTQYF. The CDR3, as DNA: TGTGCCAGCAGCACCGTAGCGGGGGGGGGCACAGATACGCAGTATTTT.

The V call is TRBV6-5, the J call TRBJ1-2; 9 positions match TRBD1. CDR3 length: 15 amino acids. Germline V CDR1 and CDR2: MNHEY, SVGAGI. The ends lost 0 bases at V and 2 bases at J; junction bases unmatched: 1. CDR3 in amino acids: CASSYSGTGNYGYTF. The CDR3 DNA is TGTGCCAGCAGTTACTCAGGGACAGGGAACTATGGCTACACCTTC.

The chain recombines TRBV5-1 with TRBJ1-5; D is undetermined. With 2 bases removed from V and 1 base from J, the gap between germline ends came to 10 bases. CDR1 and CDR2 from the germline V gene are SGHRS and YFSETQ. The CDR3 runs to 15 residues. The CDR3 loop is CASSFSGISNQPQHF. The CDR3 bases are TGCGCCAGCAGCTTCTCGGGGATAAGCAATCAGCCCCAGCATTTT.

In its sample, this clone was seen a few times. CDR3 amino acids: CASSQPSTAWGSGNTIYF. CDR3 bases: TGCGCCAGCAGCCAACCTAGCACAGCCTGGGGCTCTGGAAACACCATATATTTT. The J gene is TRBJ1-3, the V gene TRBV4-1, with unresolved D. Trimming removed 2 bases from V and 0 bases from J, with 17 bases in between. This CDR3 spans 18 amino acids. Germline CDR1 reads MGHRA; CDR2 reads YSYEKL.

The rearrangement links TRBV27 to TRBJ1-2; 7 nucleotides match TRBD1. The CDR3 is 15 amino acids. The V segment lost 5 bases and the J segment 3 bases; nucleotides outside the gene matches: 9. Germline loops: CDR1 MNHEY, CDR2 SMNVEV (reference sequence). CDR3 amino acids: CASSPLQGRHYGYTF. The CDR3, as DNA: TGTGCCAGCAGTCCCCTACAGGGGAGGCACTATGGCTACACCTTC.

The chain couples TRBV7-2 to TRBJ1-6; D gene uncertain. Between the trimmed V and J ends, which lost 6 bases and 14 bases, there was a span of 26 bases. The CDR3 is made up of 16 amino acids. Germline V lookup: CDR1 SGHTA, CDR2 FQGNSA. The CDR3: CASRPPSRTGLGTLHF. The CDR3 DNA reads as TGTGCCAGCAGACCACCATCTCGGACGGGGTTAGGAACCCTCCACTTT. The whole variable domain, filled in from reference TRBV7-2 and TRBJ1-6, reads GAGVSQSPSNKVTEKGKDVELRCDPISGHTALYWYRQSLGQGLEFLIYFQGNSAPDKSGLPSDRFSAERTGGSVSTLTIQRTQQEDSAVYLCASRPPSRTGLGTLHFGNGTRLTVT.

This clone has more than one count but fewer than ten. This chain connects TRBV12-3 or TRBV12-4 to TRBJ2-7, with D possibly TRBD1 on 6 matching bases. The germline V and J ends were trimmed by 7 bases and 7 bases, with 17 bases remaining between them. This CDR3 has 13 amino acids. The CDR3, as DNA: TGTGCCAGCAAGTCGCAGGCCCAGGGGGAGCAGTACTTC. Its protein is CASKSQAQGEQYF.

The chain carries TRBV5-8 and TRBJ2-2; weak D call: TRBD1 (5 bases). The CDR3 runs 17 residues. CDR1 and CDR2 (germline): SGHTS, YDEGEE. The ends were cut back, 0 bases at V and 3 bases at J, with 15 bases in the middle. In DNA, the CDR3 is TGTGCCAGCAGCTTGGCCTACGGCGCCAGGGACACCGGGGAGCTGTTTTTT. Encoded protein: CASSLAYGARDTGELFF.

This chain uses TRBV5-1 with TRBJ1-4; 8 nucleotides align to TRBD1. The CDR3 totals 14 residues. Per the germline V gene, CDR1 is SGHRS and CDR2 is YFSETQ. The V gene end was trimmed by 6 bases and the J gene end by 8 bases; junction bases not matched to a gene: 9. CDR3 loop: CASTSDRVGEKLFF. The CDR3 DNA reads TGCGCCAGCACCTCGGACAGGGTCGGCGAAAAACTGTTTTTT.

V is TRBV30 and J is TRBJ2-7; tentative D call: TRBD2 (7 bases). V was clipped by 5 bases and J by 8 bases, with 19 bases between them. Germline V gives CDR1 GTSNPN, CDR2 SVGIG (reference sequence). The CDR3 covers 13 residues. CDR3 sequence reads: CAWGGGDRGQQYF. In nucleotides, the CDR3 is TGTGCCTGGGGAGGGGGGGACCGTGGCCAGCAGTACTTC. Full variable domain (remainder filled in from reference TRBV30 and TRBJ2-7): SQTIHQWPATLVQPVGSPLSLECTVEGTSNPNLYWYRQAAGRGLQLLFYSVGIGQISSEVPQNLSASRPQDRQFILSSKKLLLSDSGFYLCAWGGGDRGQQYFGPGTRLTVT.

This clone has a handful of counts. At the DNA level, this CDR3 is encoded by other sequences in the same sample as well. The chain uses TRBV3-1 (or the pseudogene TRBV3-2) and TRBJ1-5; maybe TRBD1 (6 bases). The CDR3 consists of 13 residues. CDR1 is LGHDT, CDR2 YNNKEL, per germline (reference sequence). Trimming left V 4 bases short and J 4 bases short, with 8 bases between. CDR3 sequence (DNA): TGTGCCAGCAGCCTTCAGGGGAATCAGCCCCAGCATTTT. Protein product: CASSLQGNQPQHF.

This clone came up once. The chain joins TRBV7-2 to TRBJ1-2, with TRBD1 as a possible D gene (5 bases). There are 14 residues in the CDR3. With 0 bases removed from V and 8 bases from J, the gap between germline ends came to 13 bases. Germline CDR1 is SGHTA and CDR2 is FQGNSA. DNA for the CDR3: TGTGCCAGCAGCTTAGCTTCCAGGGAGGACGGCTACACCTTC. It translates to CASSLASREDGYTF.